This T cell receptor beta chain was recovered during a study of blood T cell repertoires in COVID-19. Only a few counts were recorded for this clone. Authors' methods: Scientists estimated how many nucleated cells there were by amplifying reference gene primers. Generated by immunoSEQ multiplex PCR, the TCRdb table keeps only in-frame clones and is missing some. V, J and clone size were drawn from that table, and D and trimming were deduced from the DNA. The sample holds some 260,000 clones, 75% to 90% seen once. Seattle cases were enrolled at active infection and followed longitudinally. Looked up from germline, CDR1 is MNHEY and CDR2 is SMNVEV (reference sequence). The CDR3 loop spans 15 amino acids. V was cut by 6 bases and J by 1 base, with 12 bases left in between.

This rearrangement joins TRBV27 to TRBJ2-2; maybe TRBD1 (7 bases). The clonotype comes from a woman aged 70-85 years with COVID-19, enrolled during active disease. The sample comprised peripheral blood. The CDR3: CASRRGDRNTGELFF. Written as DNA, the CDR3 is TGTGCCAGCAGGCGCGGGGACAGGAACACCGGGGAGCTGTTTTTT.